The table lists the clone carrying this T cell receptor (beta chain) with a few counts. The data were taken from a study of blood T cell repertoires in COVID-19. For the study at large: Nucleic acid was either cDNA or gDNA, and it came from T cells, B-cell-depleted T cells, or PBMCs.

Per the original data handling: Estimated nucleated cell counts came from reference gene primer amplification. Method: immunoSEQ multiplex PCR; TCRdb's copy keeps in-frame clones and lacks some. That table furnishes V, J and clone size, whereas the DNA furnished D and trimming. The sample lists more than 140,000 clones; 84% were seen once. The germline CDR1 and CDR2 sequences are SEHNR and FQNEAQ (reference sequence). The CDR3 spans 15 residues. With 5 bases clipped from V and 4 bases from J, the junction kept 5 bases outside the gene matches. The J gene is TRBJ2-2, the V gene TRBV7-9, with 9 bases fitting TRBD2. The sequence was obtained from a woman between 45 and 60 years old in a cohort sampled during active or convalescent COVID-19. Sequenced sample: peripheral blood. CDR3 protein: CASSRPSGVTGELFF. The CDR3 DNA follows: TGTGCCAGCAGCCGACCTAGCGGGGTCACCGGGGAGCTGTTTTTT.